A selection of T cell receptor beta chains follows, all from one sample in a study of T cell changes during pregnancy in multiple sclerosis. Produced via immunoSEQ multiplex PCR; TCRdb's table is partial and in-frame only. The data hold around 50,000 clones, with about 87% observed a single time. The sequencing sample was made of peripheral blood from another person, used as feeder cells. The origin of the receptors is a human donor whose cells served as feeder cells for cultures in a pregnancy study. Both conserved end residues are trimmed from each CDR3. The order of the fields is V gene, J gene, CDR3 protein.

V: TRBV30
J: TRBJ1-1
CDR3: AWSQGRGWTEAF

V: TRBV4-2
J: TRBJ1-3
CDR3: ASSQDTEGQAGNTIY

V: TRBV18
J: TRBJ1-1
CDR3: ASSPRGASMNTEAF

V: TRBV7-2
J: TRBJ2-3
CDR3: ASSPWTSGSIPY

V: TRBV2
J: TRBJ2-3
CDR3: ASSESRRSTDTQY

V: TRBV6-6
J: TRBJ1-1
CDR3: ASSYRAGGYTEAF

V: TRBV6-5
J: TRBJ2-1
CDR3: ASSYFGTSYNEQF

V: TRBV6-1
J: TRBJ2-5
CDR3: ASSVGDRVGGETQY

V: TRBV18
J: TRBJ2-5
CDR3: ASSPQLPYQETQY

V: TRBV2
J: TRBJ1-2
CDR3: ASLRMAGSGYT

V: TRBV7-3
J: TRBJ1-1
CDR3: ASSLGPSNTEAF

V: TRBV15
J: TRBJ2-7
CDR3: ATSNRDNSYEQY

V: TRBV30
J: TRBJ2-7
CDR3: AWSHAGTSYYEQY

V: TRBV5-5
J: TRBJ2-3
CDR3: ASSSRQRSTDTQY

V: TRBV28
J: TRBJ2-7
CDR3: ASGRYEQY

V: TRBV11-2
J: TRBJ1-6
CDR3: ASSREGSYNSPLH

V: TRBV30
J: TRBJ1-5
CDR3: ASFPVRVFDQPQH

V: TRBV9
J: TRBJ1-1
CDR3: ASSAFLESVDEAF

V: TRBV7-9
J: TRBJ2-3
CDR3: ASSLFGGGPTDTQY

V: TRBV6-1
J: TRBJ1-5
CDR3: ASSVGAYQPQH

V: TRBV4-3
J: TRBJ1-4
CDR3: ASSQDYGQGNEKLF

V: TRBV15
J: TRBJ1-5
CDR3: ATSSPGRTITDQPQH

V: TRBV2
J: TRBJ1-5
CDR3: ASSPGKPWTAHNQPQH

V: TRBV4-2
J: TRBJ2-1
CDR3: ASSQAAGGPWEQF

V: TRBV6-5
J: TRBJ1-5
CDR3: ASIHQGDQPQH

V: TRBV6-6
J: TRBJ2-1
CDR3: ASMWSGRVYNEQF

V: TRBV6-5
J: TRBJ2-1
CDR3: ASSYSPSFSYNEQF

V: TRBV11-2
J: TRBJ1-1
CDR3: ASSLRGNTEAF

V: TRBV7-9
J: TRBJ2-1
CDR3: ASSLASPDEQF

V: TRBV18
J: TRBJ2-7
CDR3: ASTPGTDVYEQY

V: TRBV2
J: TRBJ2-7
CDR3: ASTLKVGTGTYEQY

V: TRBV2
J: TRBJ2-1
CDR3: ASSGEGVNEQF

V: TRBV6-6
J: TRBJ1-2
CDR3: ASSRQDGYT

V: TRBV18
J: TRBJ1-5
CDR3: ASSPTGLDQPQH

V: TRBV7-8
J: TRBJ2-7
CDR3: ASSLAVQYNYEQY

V: TRBV29-1
J: TRBJ1-1
CDR3: SVVGQTNTEAF

V: TRBV6-5
J: TRBJ2-7
CDR3: ASSYERRNEQY

V: TRBV15
J: TRBJ2-1
CDR3: ATSHRDPIIYNEQF

V: TRBV15
J: TRBJ1-4
CDR3: ATSRGAGREKLF

V: TRBV6-1
J: TRBJ1-2
CDR3: ASSGFGTENYGYT

V: TRBV7-9
J: TRBJ2-5
CDR3: ASSYPGQVQETQY

V: TRBV29-1
J: TRBJ2-7
CDR3: SVVILAGGEQY

V: TRBV10-3
J: TRBJ1-5
CDR3: AISDKGANQPQH

V: TRBV28
J: TRBJ2-1
CDR3: ASSLWVALNEQF

V: TRBV11-2
J: TRBJ2-7
CDR3: ASSLHRDSSYEQY

V: TRBV7-2
J: TRBJ2-7
CDR3: ASSLGTETYEQY

V: TRBV19
J: TRBJ1-3
CDR3: ASSRGGAGNTIY

V: TRBV5-4
J: TRBJ2-2
CDR3: ASSLKTNTGELF

V: TRBV7-2
J: TRBJ2-7
CDR3: ASSSGLAGFYEQY

V: TRBV5-6
J: TRBJ2-5
CDR3: ASSLWADPGAAQY

V: TRBV4-3
J: TRBJ2-7
CDR3: ASSQDRSGGGRVYEQY

V: TRBV4-2
J: TRBJ2-2
CDR3: ASSQGRNTGELF

V: TRBV5-5
J: TRBJ2-7
CDR3: ASSLDSSEQY